These 5 T cell receptor beta chains were sequenced from one sample in a study of shared clonotypes between healthy human individuals. Data came from immunoSEQ multiplex PCR; TCRdb stores just in-frame clones and leaves some out. The sample yields 2 million to 2.5 million clones, 80% to 95% seen once. What was sequenced was naive CD4+ T cells from PBMCs. Subset defined: CD45RA+ positively selected. The receptors were sampled from a man aged 18 to 29 in good health. Some clones in this sample may be carry-over from other donors' samples.

The rearrangement uses TRBV4-2 and TRBJ1-1; D perhaps matches TRBD1 (6 bases). CDR1 is LGHNA and CDR2 is YNFKEQ in the germline V gene. V was trimmed by 5 bases and J by 6 bases, leaving 13 bases between them. CDR3 size: 13 residues. The CDR3, as DNA: TGTGCCAGCAGCTTCCGGGAGGGGGCTGAAGCTTTCTTT. Protein product: CASSFREGAEAFF.

V usage is TRBV7-9 and J usage is TRBJ1-1; tentatively, D is TRBD1 (5 bases). Trimming took 5 bases from V and 4 from J, leaving 14 bases between them. The V gene's germline CDR1 is SEHNR and CDR2 FQNEAQ (reference sequence). CDR3 length: 14 residues. For the CDR3, the DNA is TGTGCCAGCAGCCTCCAGGGCAGCCTCACTGAAGCTTTCTTT. Translated, it gives CASSLQGSLTEAFF.

CDR3: CASSIRLAASTDTQYF. The CDR3 DNA is TGTGCCAGTAGTATAAGGCTAGCGGCAAGCACAGATACGCAGTATTTT. The chain combines TRBV19 with TRBJ2-3, with 7 bases that match TRBD2. The CDR3 loop spans 16 amino acids. V trimming: 2 bases; J trimming: 0 bases; junction bases outside the gene matches: 5. Germline-derived CDR1 and CDR2 are LNHDA and SQIVND (reference sequence). Looking up the rest from reference TRBV19 and TRBJ2-3 gives the full variable domain: DGGITQSPKYLFRKEGQNVTLSCEQNLNHDAMYWYRQDPGQGLRLIYYSQIVNDFQKGDIAEGYSVSREKKESFPLTVTSAQKNPTAFYLCASSIRLAASTDTQYFGPGTRLTVL.

This clone was detected only once. The rearrangement joins TRBV20-1 to TRBJ1-2; D gene unclear. The length of the CDR3 is 10 residues. Trimming stripped 6 bases from V and 6 bases from J, with 8 bases between. Germline V lookup: CDR1 DFQATT, CDR2 SNEGSKA (reference sequence). CDR3: CSAPFHGYTF. For the CDR3, the DNA is TGCAGTGCGCCCTTTCATGGCTACACCTTC.

V and J are TRBV6-5 and TRBJ2-7; 9 bases fit TRBD1. The V gene's germline CDR1 is MNHEY and CDR2 SVGAGI. This CDR3 has 14 residues. J was trimmed by 2 bases and V by 8 bases; bases with no gene match: 7. CDR3 residues: CASRRDRAAYEQYF. CDR3 coding DNA: TGTGCCAGCCGGAGGGACAGGGCTGCCTACGAGCAGTACTTC.